These T cell receptor beta chains were read from a single sample in a study of T cells expressing NK-cell markers. TCRdb reprocessed the 5' RACE reads; each CDR3 protein has one entry and no DNA is given. The sample data list about 180,000 distinct CDR3 sequences. The sequencing sample was made of blood T cells: a sorted CD56 or NKG2C T cell subset, CD4+ or CD8+ T cells, or bulk PBMC T cells (not recorded which). The receptors were gathered from a man aged 18-69 years in good health. CDR3s include the opening cysteine and the closing phenylalanine or tryptophan. Each record gives: J gene, V gene, CDR3 protein.

TRBJ1-2	TRBV7-9	CASSFVGGLVYGYTF
TRBJ2-7	TRBV20-1	CSAVNSGGSNIYEQYF
TRBJ2-1	TRBV12-5	CASGRGTSTFF
TRBJ1-1	TRBV5-5	CASRPGQRNTEAFF
TRBJ1-3	TRBV27	CASSLGHPPRNTIYF
TRBJ2-7	TRBV2	CASSERTGRTAYEQYF
TRBJ1-4	TRBV3-1	CASSQAVITDLTNEKLFF
TRBJ1-3	TRBV12-3/TRBV12-4	CASRTTGTEGNTIYF
TRBJ2-5	TRBV12-5	CASGLGTVRLQETQYF
TRBJ1-3	TRBV7-9	CASSPWTGNTIYF
TRBJ2-2	TRBV2	CASDGHRAVDTGELFF
TRBJ1-2	TRBV7-9	CASSLARDRGFNGYTF
TRBJ1-4	TRBV4-1	CASSRETATNEKLFF
TRBJ1-1	TRBV20-1	CSARDLDQGRDTEAFF
TRBJ2-3	TRBV6-4	CASSTGTSGATDTQYF
TRBJ2-7	TRBV20-1	CSAQPRGQPVTYEQYF
TRBJ2-1	TRBV27	CASSRDSSYNEQFF
TRBJ2-1	TRBV5-6	CASSSHWYNEQFF
TRBJ2-7	TRBV5-6	CASSLGQTRYEQYF
TRBJ1-5	TRBV27	CASSLTGLESQPQHF
TRBJ2-1	TRBV4-2	CASSQASLGGTYNEQFF
TRBJ2-1	TRBV29-1	CSVEAVGQLSYNEQFF
TRBJ1-5	TRBV12-3/TRBV12-4	CASSPGNLGPQHF
TRBJ2-1	TRBV7-6	CASSLVLGGGAYNEQFF
TRBJ2-1	TRBV24-1	CATSDLRQGGGNEQFF
TRBJ2-5	TRBV2	CASSEAGWTGQETQYF
TRBJ2-1	TRBV27	CASSLTSGGGQFF